This TCR beta chain stems from a study of T cell clonality in common variable immunodeficiency. Equal genomic DNA amounts from CVID and control samples were sequenced. Sequenced by immunoSEQ multiplex PCR; TCRdb stores in-frame clones only, minus some. This table holds about 60,000 clones with no singletons; the top ten claim about 1.5%. Both groups were predominantly of Caucasian heritage. Heparinized whole blood, roughly 4.5 to 8 ml, came from each donor. Broader study findings: Authors noted CVID clonality's cause needs subpopulation repertoire sequencing.

This clone has at least ten counts. Its specificity is unknown. The read ends 3 residues early relative to the CDR3; the germline J gene fills the gap. The CDR3 runs 16 residues. Germline values: CDR1 SQVTM, CDR2 ANQGSEA. Trimming stripped 6 bases from V and 6 bases from J, with 27 bases between. The chain joins TRBV29-1 to TRBJ2-7; no definite D call. The TCR was taken from a person aged 18-69 years in good health. Sequenced input: peripheral blood mononuclear cells. The chain's CDR3 is CSVRLGFPELIREQYF. The covered CDR3 bases are TGCAGCGTCCGTCTGGGCTTCCCCGAACTTATACGCGAG.